One and the same sample provided the 30 T cell receptor beta chains below, sequenced in a study of post-analysis software for immune sequencing data. General study points: Roughly 5 TRBV segments, TRBV5-6, TRBV5-1 and TRBV20-1 among them, were found more frequent in patients than controls.

These receptors' targets are unknown. The library was made from cDNA and included unique molecular identifiers. TCRdb re-derived calls from the PCR reads in MiXCR, one entry per CDR3 protein. The table includes hundreds of thousands of distinct CDR3 sequences, 35% to 45% detected once. The material sequenced was blood. These TCRs come from a girl aged 5 to 17 with multiple sclerosis.

The chain carries TRBV5-1 and TRBJ2-7, with D possibly matching TRBD2 (5 bases). This CDR3 has 13 amino acids. Germline CDR1 reads SGHRS; CDR2 reads YFSETQ. V lost 4 bases and J lost 7, with 15 bases in between. The CDR3 reads CASSQSGTREQYF. CDR3 bases: TGCGCCAGCAGCCAGAGCGGCACAAGGGAGCAGTACTTC. Full variable domain (remainder filled in from reference TRBV5-1 and TRBJ2-7): KAGVTQTPRYLIKTRGQQVTLSCSPISGHRSVSWYQQTPGQGLQFLFEYFSETQRNKGNFPGRFSGRQFSNSRSEMNVSTLELGDSALYLCASSQSGTREQYFGPGTRLTVT.

The chain recombines TRBV21-1 with TRBJ2-4; TRBD2, as called in the table, went unchecked against the DNA. TRBV21-1 is reported as a pseudogene. The CDR3 is made up of 16 amino acids. The CDR3 nucleotides are TGTGCCAGCAGCAAAGTTCAAGGACTAGCAACGCGCACTCAGTACTTC. Its protein product is CASSKVQGLATRTQYF.

This clonotype was found many times. CDR3 residues: CASGRGSSNQPQHF. CDR3 DNA sequence: TGTGCCAGCGGCCGCGGGAGTAGCAATCAGCCCCAGCATTTT. The chain couples TRBV7-2 to TRBJ1-5; D gene uncertain. The germline gives CDR1 SGHTA, CDR2 FQGNSA. Between the trimmed V and J ends, which lost 8 bases and 0 bases, there was a span of 11 bases. The CDR3 is 14 residues long.

A note on this clonotype: A junction boundary mismatches the germline segment, possibly from a read error. The V gene is TRBV29-1, the J gene TRBJ1-5; D is uncertain. The CDR3 is made up of 14 amino acids. CDR1 and CDR2 from the germline V gene are SQVTM and ANQGSEA. CDR3 nucleotides: TGCAGCGTCCAGGACGGTTATAGCAGTCAGCCCCAGCATTTT. As protein: CSVQDGYSSQPQHF.

Many counts were recorded for this clonotype. The chain combines TRBV15 with TRBJ1-5; possibly TRBD1 for D (6 bases). V was cut by 8 bases and J by 0 bases, with 11 bases left in between. This CDR3 region has 14 residues. In germline, CDR1 is LNHNV, CDR2 YYDKDF (reference sequence). The chain's CDR3 is CATQQGPSNQPQHF. The CDR3 nucleotides are TGTGCCACCCAACAGGGCCCTAGCAATCAGCCCCAGCATTTT. Supplemented by reference TRBV15 and TRBJ1-5, the full variable domain reads DAMVIQNPRYQVTQFGKPVTLSCSQTLNHNVMYWYQQKSSQAPKLLFHYYDKDFNNEADTPDNFQSRRPNTSFCFLDIRSPGLGDTAMYLCATQQGPSNQPQHFGDGTRLSIL.

To note about this clonotype: A junction boundary mismatches the germline segment, possibly from a read error. CDR3 sequence (DNA): TGCAGCGTTGAAAGGGAGTTCGATGGTGAGCGGTTCTTC. It codes for CSVEREFDGERFF. This chain joins TRBV29-1 and TRBJ2-1; maybe TRBD2 (5 bases). This CDR3 is 13 amino acids long. The germline CDR1 and CDR2 sequences are SQVTM and ANQGSEA.

This clonotype was recorded many times. V usage is TRBV20-1 and J usage is TRBJ2-1, with 11 bases that match TRBD1. The CDR3 is 14 residues long. V gave up 4 bases and J gave up 6 bases; unmatched junction bases: 5. Per germline, CDR1 DFQATT and CDR2 SNEGSKA (reference sequence). The CDR3 loop is CSATRGTGGNEQFF. Here the CDR3 DNA reads TGCAGTGCTACCCGAGGGACAGGGGGCAATGAGCAGTTCTTC.

This clonotype was seen once. A read error may produce the germline difference seen at one junction end. The V and J genes are TRBV12-3 or TRBV12-4 and TRBJ1-2, with 8 bases that match TRBD1. The CDR3 runs to 13 residues. The CDR3 loop is CTSSPGGPYGYTF. The DNA of the CDR3 is TGTACCAGCAGTCCAGGGGGCCCCTATGGCTACACCTTC.

The CDR3 DNA follows: TGTGCCAGCAGTTTCGGACAGAACTACGAGCAGTACTTC. Translated, it gives CASSFGQNYEQYF. J is TRBJ2-7 and V is TRBV12-3 or TRBV12-4; a weak D match, TRBD1 (6 bases). This CDR3 contains 13 residues. Trimming took 3 bases from V and 3 from J, leaving 9 bases between them.

Comment on this clonotype: This clone may be a read error of a much larger clone one base away. V gene TRBV6-1 combines with J gene TRBJ2-3; TRBD1 aligns across 7 bases. The V gene's germline CDR1 is MNHNS and CDR2 SASEGT. The ends lost 2 bases at V and 12 bases at J; junction bases unmatched: 11. This CDR3 is 14 amino acids long. The CDR3 region is CASSERQGGQPQYF. Written as DNA, the CDR3 is TGTGCCAGCAGTGAACGACAGGGCGGACAGCCCCAGTATTTT.

There are many counts of this clonotype. The V and J genes are TRBV7-9 and TRBJ2-1; TRBD1 is a possible D gene (6 bases). The CDR3 runs 16 residues. Deletions cut 2 bases from V and 0 bases from J, with 11 bases between. CDR1 and CDR2 from the germline V gene are SEHNR and FQNEAQ (reference sequence). CDR3 in DNA: TGTGCCAGCAGCTTAAGACCGGACAGCTCCTACAATGAGCAGTTCTTC. Its translation: CASSLRPDSSYNEQFF.

The chain is built from TRBV9 and TRBJ1-2; 10 bases fit TRBD1. Germline V gene lookup returns CDR1 SGDLS and CDR2 YYNGEE. This CDR3 is 14 amino acids long. The trim removed 2 bases at V and 7 bases at J, leaving 5 bases unmatched. CDR3: CASSVGQGSRGYTF. CDR3 bases: TGTGCCAGCAGCGTGGGACAGGGGAGTCGTGGCTACACCTTC.

There are many counts of this clonotype. The chain has TRBV12-5 and TRBJ2-1; 12 bases agree with TRBD2. V was clipped by 0 bases and J by 0 bases; unmatched bases: 3. Germline CDR1 LGHNT, CDR2 FRNRAP. There are 18 residues in the CDR3. This chain's CDR3 is CASGLVLGLAGSYNEQFF. CDR3 DNA: TGTGCTAGTGGTTTGGTGCTGGGACTAGCGGGCTCCTACAATGAGCAGTTCTTC.

This clonotype was seen a handful of times. The rearrangement uses TRBV7-9 and TRBJ2-1; TRBD1 is a possible D gene (6 bases). The CDR3 covers 14 residues. CDR1 is SEHNR, CDR2 FQNEAQ, per germline (reference sequence). The V end was cut by 3 bases, the J end by 6 bases, with 12 bases between. The CDR3 DNA reads TGTGCCAGCAGCTTTGGGGGCCTTGGCAATGAGCAGTTCTTC. It specifies CASSFGGLGNEQFF.

A remark on this clonotype: Given a much more abundant clone one base away, this may be a read error. The chain joins TRBV5-5 to TRBJ2-1; TRBD2 is a possible D gene (5 bases). Judging by the DNA end, TRBJ2-7 fits better; the J call may be wrong. There are 16 residues in the CDR3. CDR1 is SGHKS, CDR2 YYEKEE, per germline (reference sequence). The CDR3, as DNA: TGTGCCAGCAGCTTGATAGGCCGACCGGGGTACAATGAGCAGTACTTC. Its translation is CASSLIGRPGYNEQYF.

Many counts were recorded for this clonotype. The V call is TRBV12-5, the J call TRBJ2-1, with 7 bases aligning to TRBD1. The germline gives CDR1 LGHNT, CDR2 FRNRAP. V trimming: 4 bases; J trimming: 8 bases; junction bases outside the gene matches: 8. The CDR3 length is 14 residues. The CDR3 reads CASGSTGLSDEQFF. The CDR3 nucleotides are TGTGCTAGTGGTTCGACAGGGCTCAGCGATGAGCAGTTCTTC.

This clonotype was counted ten times or more. The chain combines TRBV12-3 or TRBV12-4 with TRBJ2-3; D may be TRBD2 (7 bases). The CDR3 sequence is 15 residues long. V was cut by 6 bases and J by 4 bases, with 17 bases left in between. CDR3 region: CASSQGRVKADTQYF. The CDR3 nucleotides are TGTGCCAGCAGCCAGGGGAGGGTGAAGGCAGATACGCAGTATTTT.

This clonotype was seen ten or more times. The rearrangement links TRBV5-1 to TRBJ1-2; 11 nucleotides line up with TRBD1. This CDR3 is 16 amino acids long. The germline V gene has CDR1 SGHRS and CDR2 YFSETQ. V was pared by 4 bases and J by 4 bases, with 9 bases of the junction left unmatched. Here the CDR3 reads CASSGFRDRGAYGYTF. The DNA of the CDR3 is TGCGCCAGCAGCGGTTTCCGGGACAGGGGGGCCTATGGCTACACCTTC.

The chain is built from TRBV20-1 and TRBJ2-1; the match to TRBD2 covers 12 bases. The CDR3 totals 16 residues. The germline V gene has CDR1 DFQATT and CDR2 SNEGSKA (reference sequence). With 5 bases clipped from V and 6 bases from J, the junction kept 11 bases outside the gene matches. The CDR3 here is CSAGPTLAGGVNEQFF. The CDR3 DNA reads TGCAGTGCTGGACCGACTCTAGCGGGGGGGGTCAATGAGCAGTTCTTC.

The rearrangement uses TRBV7-2 and TRBJ2-5, with D hard to call. V was shortened by 2 bases and J by 5 bases, with 15 bases between the two germline ends. The CDR3 loop spans 15 amino acids. In germline, CDR1 is SGHTA, CDR2 FQGNSA. CDR3 sequence: CASSLSESDGETQYF. The CDR3 DNA is TGTGCCAGCAGCTTATCCGAGAGCGACGGGGAGACCCAGTACTTC.

The rearrangement uses TRBV30 and TRBJ2-1; D is perhaps TRBD1 (5 bases). The CDR3 has 20 amino acids. Trimming stripped 0 bases from V and 1 base from J, with 25 bases between. The germline CDR1 and CDR2 sequences are GTSNPN and SVGIG (reference sequence). CDR3 amino acids: CAWSVQGHSLPGLSYNEQFF. In DNA, the CDR3 is TGTGCCTGGAGTGTACAAGGACATAGCTTACCTGGTTTATCCTACAATGAGCAGTTCTTC.

The V and J genes are TRBV10-3 and TRBJ2-3; D unclear. The CDR3 loop spans 13 amino acids. In germline, CDR1 is ENHRY, CDR2 SYGVKD. The V gene lost 6 bases and the J gene lost 1 base, with 8 bases spanning the gap. CDR3 sequence: CAIRVLGTDTQYF. The CDR3 DNA reads as TGTGCCATCAGGGTCCTAGGCACAGATACGCAGTATTTT.

The rearrangement joins TRBV4-1 to TRBJ2-2, with TRBD2 as a possible D gene (5 bases). Germline CDR1 is MGHRA and CDR2 is YSYEKL. Trimming stripped 1 base from V and 1 base from J, with 7 bases between. The CDR3 extends over 15 amino acids. Here the CDR3 DNA reads TGCGCCAGCAGCCAAGCAGCGGTGAACACCGGGGAGCTGTTTTTT. It codes for CASSQAAVNTGELFF.

At least ten counts were recorded for this clonotype. V is TRBV20-1 and J is TRBJ2-3; D is uncertain. V was pared by 2 bases and J by 4 bases, with 10 bases between. The CDR3 has 13 residues. Germline CDR1 and CDR2: DFQATT and SNEGSKA (reference sequence). CDR3 amino acids: CSARSDPADTQYF. In DNA form, the CDR3 reads TGCAGTGCTAGATCGGACCCGGCAGATACGCAGTATTTT.

This clonotype was detected ten times or more. The chain combines TRBV6-1 with TRBJ2-1; 7 bases agree with TRBD1. Unmatched junction bases numbered 4, after V lost 3 bases and J lost 5 bases. The CDR3 has 14 residues. Looked up from germline, CDR1 is MNHNS and CDR2 is SASEGT. CDR3 amino acids: CASSETGLNNEQFF. CDR3 nucleotide sequence: TGTGCCAGCAGTGAGACAGGGTTGAACAATGAGCAGTTCTTC.

This clonotype was detected many times. The gene calls are TRBV12-3 or TRBV12-4 and TRBJ1-2; D may be TRBD1 (6 bases). Trimming took 4 bases from V and 8 from J, leaving 8 bases between them. CDR3 length: 11 amino acids. The CDR3 protein is CASSYREGYTF. The CDR3 DNA sequence: TGTGCCAGCAGTTACAGGGAGGGCTACACCTTC.

The V and J genes are TRBV20-1 and TRBJ2-5, with 7 positions matching TRBD1. The germline V gene has CDR1 DFQATT and CDR2 SNEGSKA (reference sequence). The CDR3 contains 14 residues. Trimming took 6 bases from V and 0 from J; bases not matched to a gene: 7. Written as DNA, the CDR3 is TGCAGTGCCTACAGGGGAGTAGACCAAGAGACCCAGTACTTC. This gives the protein CSAYRGVDQETQYF.

The table lists this clonotype with many counts. The chain combines TRBV7-9 with TRBJ2-3, with 11 positions matching TRBD2. The V and J ends lost 3 bases and 5 bases, in that order; junction bases with no gene match: 4. Germline loops: CDR1 SEHNR, CDR2 FQNEAQ (reference sequence). There are 15 residues in the CDR3. CDR3 loop: CASSFTGLAGDTQYF. DNA for the CDR3: TGTGCCAGCAGCTTCACAGGACTAGCGGGAGATACGCAGTATTTT.

This clonotype came up many times. V gene TRBV7-9 combines with J gene TRBJ1-2, with 10 nucleotides matching TRBD1. The J segment lost 5 bases and the V segment lost 6 bases, leaving 6 bases of the junction unmatched. Per the germline V gene, CDR1 is SEHNR and CDR2 is FQNEAQ (reference sequence). This CDR3 has 14 amino acids. CDR3 sequence: CASRAGQGFYGYTF. The DNA for the CDR3 is TGTGCCAGCAGGGCGGGACAGGGGTTTTATGGCTACACCTTC.

The chain joins TRBV30 to TRBJ1-2; no reliable D call. CDR3 size: 13 residues. The germline V gene encodes CDR1 GTSNPN and CDR2 SVGIG (reference sequence). The germline V and J ends were trimmed by 0 bases and 4 bases, with 9 bases remaining between them. The CDR3 DNA sequence: TGTGCCTGGAGTGTAAAGGACGCCTATGGCTACACCTTC. Protein product: CAWSVKDAYGYTF.